Below are 28 T cell receptor beta chains sequenced from a single sample in a study of blood T cells in healthy people across ages. Through a sample-barcoded 5' primer and a J-beta primer mix, a second PCR was run for about 7 to 12 cycles. TCRdb re-called the 5' RACE reads through MiXCR, storing one row per CDR3 protein. The sample includes fewer than 800,000 distinct CDR3 sequences, roughly 49% seen only once; the top ten take approximately 32%. What was sequenced was blood. Source of these receptors: a woman aged 55 to 70 in good health.

On this clonotype itself: Given a much more abundant clone one base away, this may be a read error. This CDR3 is CARSRGAGGSPEQYF. CDR3 in DNA: TGTGCCCGCAGTAGAGGAGCGGGAGGATCCCCTGAGCAGTACTTC. The rearrangement joins TRBV7-2 to TRBJ2-7, with 9 bases identical to TRBD2. The CDR3 sequence is 15 residues long. The V gene's germline CDR1 is SGHTA and CDR2 FQGNSA.

The V and J genes are TRBV5-1 and TRBJ2-7; no firm D call. V was shortened by 5 bases and J by 3 bases, with 12 bases between the two germline ends. Germline V CDR1 and CDR2: SGHRS, YFSETQ. The CDR3 extends over 13 amino acids. In nucleotides, the CDR3 is TGCGCCAGCAGTTCCAAGGGCGACTACGAGCAGTACTTC. Encoded protein: CASSSKGDYEQYF.

A single count supports this clonotype. The V and J genes are TRBV27 and TRBJ2-1; TRBD2 aligns across 7 bases. This CDR3 is 15 amino acids long. Germline trimming cut 0 bases from V and 10 bases from J; bases unmatched to any gene: 9. Germline CDR1 reads MNHEY; CDR2 reads SMNVEV (reference sequence). CDR3 in amino acids: CASSLSLGRASEQFF. Here the CDR3 DNA reads TGTGCCAGCAGTTTATCGCTAGGGAGGGCCTCGGAGCAGTTCTTC.

This clonotype was counted a few times. The CDR3 is CASSQDSGGGRSPLHF. The CDR3 DNA reads as TGCGCCAGCAGCCAAGATTCCGGAGGGGGAAGGTCACCCCTCCACTTT. The genes are TRBV4-3 and TRBJ1-6, with D tentatively TRBD1 (6 bases). The CDR3 consists of 16 residues. Trimming left V 0 bases short and J 10 bases short, with 16 bases between. Germline-derived CDR1 and CDR2 are LGHNA and YSLEER.

The chain links TRBV20-1 to TRBJ2-5, with 8 positions matching TRBD2. The CDR3 covers 13 residues. The germline V gene has CDR1 DFQATT and CDR2 SNEGSKA (reference sequence). V shed 6 bases, J shed 1 base, and the junction held 4 bases outside the gene matches. The CDR3 spells CSAPREGQETQYF. CDR3 in DNA: TGCAGTGCCCCCCGGGAGGGCCAAGAGACCCAGTACTTC.

This chain joins TRBV5-1 and TRBJ1-1; D may be TRBD1 (5 bases). Trimming removed 3 bases at V and 0 bases at J, with 15 bases between. CDR1 and CDR2 from the germline V gene are SGHRS and YFSETQ. This CDR3 spans 16 amino acids. The CDR3 here is CASSSSGGAMNTEAFF. The CDR3 DNA is TGCGCCAGCAGCTCGTCGGGGGGAGCCATGAACACTGAAGCTTTCTTT.

This clonotype turned up a few times. The chain has TRBV5-5 and TRBJ1-4; D uncertain. Deletions cut 0 bases from V and 5 bases from J, with 17 bases between. The CDR3 contains 17 residues. Per germline, CDR1 SGHKS and CDR2 YYEKEE (reference sequence). CDR3 residues: CASSLVGSGSLNEKLFF. The CDR3 coding sequence is TGTGCCAGCAGCTTGGTGGGCAGCGGCAGTCTGAATGAAAAACTGTTTTTT.

The rearrangement uses TRBV6-5 and TRBJ2-7; 8 bases map to TRBD2. The germline gives CDR1 MNHEY, CDR2 SVGAGI. V trimming: 6 bases; J trimming: 2 bases; junction bases outside the gene matches: 3. This CDR3 spans 13 amino acids. The CDR3 nucleotides read TGTGCCAGCAGCGATAGCGGGGCCTACGAGCAGTACTTC. Its protein product is CASSDSGAYEQYF.

This clonotype was observed a few times. The CDR3 region has the DNA TGTGCCAGCAGCCCTAGCAGCGGACAGGATACGCAGTATTTT. Translating gives CASSPSSGQDTQYF. The chain carries TRBV4-2 and TRBJ2-3, with D tentatively TRBD1 (6 bases). The V end lost 4 bases, the J end lost 6 bases, and 14 bases lay between the germline ends. Germline V gene data show CDR1 as LGHNA and CDR2 as YNFKEQ. This CDR3 region has 14 residues.

A single count supports this clonotype. DNA of the CDR3: TGTGCCAGCAGCCTAGGACAGGGCGATACCTACGAGCAGTACTTC. It is translated as CASSLGQGDTYEQYF. The chain uses TRBV7-3 and TRBJ2-7; 8 positions match TRBD1. After removal of 5 bases from V and 2 bases from J, the junction contained 8 bases not matched to a gene. This CDR3 comprises 15 residues. Germline V CDR1 and CDR2: SGHTA, FQGTGA.

This chain joins TRBV20-1 and TRBJ2-7, with TRBD2 matching 7 bases. Germline V gene sequence: CDR1 DFQATT, CDR2 SNEGSKA (reference sequence). Trimming took 3 bases from V and 7 from J; bases not matched to a gene: 12. This CDR3 has 14 residues. CDR3 sequence: CSASRDYLSDEQYF. CDR3 bases: TGCAGTGCTAGCCGGGACTATTTAAGCGATGAGCAGTACTTC.

V usage is TRBV30 and J usage is TRBJ2-2; either TRBD1 or TRBD2 may supply D (5 bases each). The CDR3 sequence is 14 residues long. The V end was cut by 1 base, the J end by 6 bases, with 12 bases between. Looked up from germline, CDR1 is GTSNPN and CDR2 is SVGIG (reference sequence). The CDR3 sequence: CAWSALGVPGELFF. Written as DNA, the CDR3 is TGTGCCTGGAGTGCACTGGGGGTACCCGGGGAGCTGTTTTTT.

In this sample, this clonotype turned up a few times. The V and J genes are TRBV5-1 and TRBJ2-5; D gene ambiguous. The last part of the DNA fits TRBJ2-7 better; the J call may be wrong. Germline V lookup: CDR1 SGHRS, CDR2 YFSETQ. CDR3 length: 13 residues. CDR3: CASSLVAEHEQYF. The CDR3 DNA is TGCGCCAGCAGCTTGGTTGCAGAGCACGAGCAGTACTTC.

This clonotype showed up many times. The chain has TRBV4-2 and TRBJ1-5; 7 bases are shared with TRBD1. CDR1 is LGHNA and CDR2 is YNFKEQ in the germline V gene. J was trimmed by 5 bases and V by 4 bases; bases with no gene match: 5. The CDR3 sequence is 14 residues long. CDR3 coding DNA: TGTGCCAGCAGCCCGGGGACAGACTATCAGCCCCAGCATTTT. Translation gives CASSPGTDYQPQHF.

This clonotype was picked up a small number of times. V gene TRBV27 combines with J gene TRBJ1-4, with TRBD1 matching 8 bases. The CDR3 sequence is 15 residues long. J gave up 8 bases and V 3 bases, and 8 bases lay outside the gene matches. Germline V gives CDR1 MNHEY, CDR2 SMNVEV (reference sequence). The CDR3 coding sequence is TGTGCCAGCAGTTTGGGGGACACAGGGGGAGAAAAACTGTTTTTT. Translated: CASSLGDTGGEKLFF.

This chain uses TRBV6-5 with TRBJ2-5; D is uncertain. The assigned J gene may be wrong: the sequence end matches TRBJ2-7 better. The CDR3 extends over 11 amino acids. The germline gives CDR1 MNHEY, CDR2 SVGAGI. The CDR3 loop reads CASSQLIEQYF. The DNA for the CDR3 is TGTGCCAGCAGCCAACTAATCGAGCAGTACTTC.

The chain is built from TRBV6-2 or TRBV6-3 and TRBJ2-7, with TRBD2 matching 8 bases. There are 14 residues in the CDR3. CDR1 MNHEY and CDR2 SVGEGT come from the germline V gene. The trim removed 6 bases at V and 0 bases at J, leaving 4 bases unmatched. The CDR3 loop reads CASRRGRTSYEQYF. The CDR3 nucleotides are TGTGCCAGCAGGCGCGGGAGGACCTCCTACGAGCAGTACTTC.

With regard to this clonotype: This could be a read error, since a much larger clone is one nucleotide away. The chain links TRBV6-2 or TRBV6-3 to TRBJ2-1; D is undetermined. The J call may not be correct, given that the DNA end is closer to TRBJ2-7. The CDR3 runs 13 residues. CDR1 is MNHEY and CDR2 is SVGEGT in the germline V gene. CDR3 amino acids: CASSESEYNEQYF. The CDR3, as DNA: TGTGCCAGCTCCGAAAGCGAATACAATGAGCAGTACTTC.

In its sample, this clonotype was seen a few times. This chain connects TRBV3-1 to TRBJ2-7, with TRBD1 as a possible D gene (5 bases). CDR1 and CDR2 (germline): LGHDT, YNNKEL (reference sequence). V was trimmed by 1 base and J by 2 bases, leaving 12 bases between them. The CDR3 is 15 residues long. CDR3: CASSQGSGPAYEQYF. The CDR3 DNA is TGTGCCAGCAGCCAAGGCTCAGGGCCTGCCTACGAGCAGTACTTC.

V usage is TRBV19 and J usage is TRBJ2-4; no definite D call. The better agreement between TRBJ2-7 and the DNA end casts doubt on the J call. The germline V gene encodes CDR1 LNHDA and CDR2 SQIVND (reference sequence). This CDR3 has 13 residues. The CDR3: CASSIRHPYEQYF. For the CDR3, the DNA is TGTGCCAGTAGTATAAGGCACCCCTACGAGCAGTACTTC.

V and J are TRBV29-1 and TRBJ2-1; no clear D. The DNA end is a closer match to TRBJ2-7, so the J assignment may be wrong. Per the germline V gene, CDR1 is SQVTM and CDR2 is ANQGSEA. The CDR3 totals 12 residues. CDR3 sequence reads: CSVLPPYNEQYF. CDR3 DNA sequence: TGCAGCGTCCTGCCCCCCTACAATGAGCAGTACTTC.

The chain combines TRBV20-1 with TRBJ1-2, with 7 positions matching TRBD1. With 3 bases clipped from V and 5 bases from J, the junction kept 9 bases outside the gene matches. Germline V CDR1 and CDR2: DFQATT, SNEGSKA (reference sequence). CDR3 length equals 14 residues. The CDR3 loop reads CSASAPGTVYGYTF. CDR3 coding DNA: TGCAGTGCTAGTGCTCCTGGGACAGTATATGGCTACACCTTC.

The chain uses TRBV6-2 or TRBV6-3 and TRBJ2-7, with TRBD1 as a possible D gene (6 bases). Germline V gene sequence: CDR1 MNHEY, CDR2 SVGEGT. The V end was cut by 8 bases, the J end by 5 bases, with 19 bases between. This CDR3 comprises 14 residues. The DNA of the CDR3 is TGTGCCAGCCGACTACAGGGAAAGGTCCACGAGCAGTACTTC. The encoded protein is CASRLQGKVHEQYF.

The rearrangement links TRBV4-2 to TRBJ2-2, with 10 bases that match TRBD2. The ends lost 3 bases at V and 1 base at J; junction bases unmatched: 17. The CDR3 has 21 amino acids. Germline V gene sequence: CDR1 LGHNA, CDR2 YNFKEQ. In DNA, the CDR3 is TGTGCCAGCAGCCACGAGATATTCGGACTAGCGGAGGATTTGAACACCGGGGAGCTGTTTTTT. Translated: CASSHEIFGLAEDLNTGELFF.

The chain is built from TRBV28 and TRBJ2-4; D call uncertain. The DNA end is a closer match to TRBJ2-7, so the J assignment may be wrong. CDR1 is MDHEN, CDR2 SYDVKM, per germline. The CDR3 has 15 residues. The CDR3 is CASSYPYGPTSEQYF. The CDR3, as DNA: TGTGCCAGCAGCTACCCCTACGGACCCACCTCCGAGCAGTACTTC.

This clonotype was seen a few times. The rearrangement joins TRBV14 to TRBJ2-1, with TRBD2 identical over 9 bases. The germline CDR1 and CDR2 sequences are SGHDN and FVKESK. The CDR3 has 16 amino acids. V lost 4 bases and J lost 9; bases outside the gene matches: 13. CDR3 in DNA: TGTGCCAGCAGCCCCCCCCTGGGCGGGAGGGCGAGTGAGCAGTTCTTC. Translated: CASSPPLGGRASEQFF.

The table lists this clonotype with many counts. CDR3 residues: CSVWTPNYGYTF. The CDR3 bases are TGCAGCGTTTGGACTCCTAACTATGGCTACACCTTC. The J gene is TRBJ1-2, the V gene TRBV29-1, with no clear D. Germline loops: CDR1 SQVTM, CDR2 ANQGSEA. The CDR3 has 12 residues. V was clipped by 5 bases and J by 0 bases, with 7 bases between them.

The rearrangement joins TRBV7-2 to TRBJ2-1; 8 bases line up with TRBD2. V was clipped by 5 bases and J by 4 bases; unmatched bases: 10. Germline values: CDR1 SGHTA, CDR2 FQGNSA. This CDR3 region has 16 residues. DNA of the CDR3: TGTGCCAGCAGCCCCTTACCGAGCGGGAGATACAATGAGCAGTTCTTC. Protein product: CASSPLPSGRYNEQFF.